This T cell receptor beta chain was sequenced in a study of a mutant IDH1 vaccine in newly diagnosed glioma. Study information: A 62.5% male, 37.5% female split and a mean age of approximately 40 years characterized treated patients. Earlier therapy was either radiotherapy, temozolomide, or both, and most got both.

Study-wide points: Vaccine-induced immune responses occurred in 93.3% of patients. Pseudoprogression apparently tracked independently of changes in top peripheral T cell clonotypes.

As regards this clone: Antigen unknown.

The time point was: baseline, week 1 (first vaccination visit). Treatment noted: pre-vaccination baseline after standard-of-care therapy. CDR1 is SGHTA, CDR2 FQGNSA, per germline. V lost 1 base and J lost 7; bases outside the gene matches: 1. The CDR3 runs to 13 residues. Clones were read by immunoSEQ multiplex PCR, and TCRdb kept only the in-frame ones, dropping some. Here the sample spans about 33,000 clones, approximately 91% being singletons. The genes are TRBV7-2 and TRBJ1-1, with 9 bases matching TRBD1. The receptor comes from a woman aged 40 to 49 with glioma. Specimen: PBMCs, collected from a glioma patient treated with radiotherapy, temozolomide or both. CDR3 bases: TGTGCCAGCAGCTTAGTGGGACAGGGTGAAGCTTTCTTT. Protein: CASSLVGQGEAFF.